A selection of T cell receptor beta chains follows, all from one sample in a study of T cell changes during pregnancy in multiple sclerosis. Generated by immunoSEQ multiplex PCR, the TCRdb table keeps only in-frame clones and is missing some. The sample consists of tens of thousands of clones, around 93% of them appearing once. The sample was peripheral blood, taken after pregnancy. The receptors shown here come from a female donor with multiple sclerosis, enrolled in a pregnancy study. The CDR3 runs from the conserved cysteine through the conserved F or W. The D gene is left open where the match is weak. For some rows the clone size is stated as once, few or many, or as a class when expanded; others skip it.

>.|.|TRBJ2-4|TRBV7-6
TGTGCCAGCAGCTTAGCCCCTGGGGAGGACAAAAACATTCAGTACTTC
CASSLAPGEDKNIQYF
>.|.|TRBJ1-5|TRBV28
TGTGCCAGTGGACCGGGGGTGGGCAATCAGCCCCAGCATTTT
CASGPGVGNQPQHF
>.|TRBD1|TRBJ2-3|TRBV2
TGTGCCAGCAAGCAGGGACAGGGAACAGATACGCAGTATTTT
CASKQGQGTDTQYF
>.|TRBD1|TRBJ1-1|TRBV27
TGTGCCAGCAGTTTCGGACAGGGGATGAACACTGAAGCTTTCTTT
CASSFGQGMNTEAFF
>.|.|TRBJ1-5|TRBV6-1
TGTGCCAGCAGTGAAGCAAGGGGACAGCCCCAGCATTTT
CASSEARGQPQHF
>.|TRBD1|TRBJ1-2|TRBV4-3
TGCGCCAGCAGCTCGGGGACAGGATTCTATGGCTACACCTTC
CASSSGTGFYGYTF
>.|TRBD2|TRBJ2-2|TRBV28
TGTGCCAGCAGTTTACACCTCCCCGGGACTAGCGGAGGGGAGCTGTTTTTT
CASSLHLPGTSGGELFF
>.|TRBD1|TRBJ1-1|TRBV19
TGTGCCAGTAGATCCCCAGGGGGCGCGCGCAACACTGAAGCTTTCTTT
CASRSPGGARNTEAFF
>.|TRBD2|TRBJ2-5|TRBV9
TGTGCCAGCAGCGTAGGGCTAGCGGGAGGGGAGACCCAGTACTTC
CASSVGLAGGETQYF
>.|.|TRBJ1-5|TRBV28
TGTGCCAGCAGTTTACGTAGGACACATAGCAATCAGCCCCAGCATTTT
CASSLRRTHSNQPQHF
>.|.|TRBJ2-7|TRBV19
TGTGCCAGTAGTATTTCAGTGAACTACGAGCAGTACTTC
CASSISVNYEQYF
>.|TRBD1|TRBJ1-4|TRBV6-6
TGTGCCAGCAGTTCAGGACAGGGGAATACTAATGAAAAACTGTTTTTT
CASSSGQGNTNEKLFF
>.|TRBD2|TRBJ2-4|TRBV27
TGTGCCAGCAGTAAATTTAGGACTAGCGGGCCTTTGTACGATTCAGGGTACTTC
CASSKFRTSGPLYDSGYF
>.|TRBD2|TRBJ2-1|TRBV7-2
TGTGCCAGCAGCTTAGCAGGACTAGCGGGACCGAGCTCCTACAATGAGCAGTTCTTC
CASSLAGLAGPSSYNEQFF
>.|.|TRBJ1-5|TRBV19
TGTGCCAGTAGTCGGCAGGATAATCAGCCCCAGCATTTT
CASSRQDNQPQHF
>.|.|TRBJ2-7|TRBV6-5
TGTGCCAGCAGCATAGGGGGTGACTTAAACTTC
CASSIGGDLNF
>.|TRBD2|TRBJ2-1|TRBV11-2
TGTGCCAGCAGCATACCGGGACTAGCGGGACCAAACAATGAGCAGTTCTTC
CASSIPGLAGPNNEQFF
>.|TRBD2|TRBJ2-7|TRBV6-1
TGTGCCAGCAAAATGGAATGGGGGGGCTCCTACGAGCAGTACTTC
CASKMEWGGSYEQYF
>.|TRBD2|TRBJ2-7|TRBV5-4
TGTGCCAGCAGCTCCTTTGGTAGCGGGACTCCTAGGAACGAGCAGTACTTC
CASSSFGSGTPRNEQYF
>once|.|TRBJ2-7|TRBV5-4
TGTGCCAGCAGCTTGAAATCGGGAGCTCGCGAGCAGTACTTC
CASSLKSGAREQYF
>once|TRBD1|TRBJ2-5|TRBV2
TGTGCCAGCAATTTAGGGGGCCTTTGGGAGACCCAGTACTTC
CASNLGGLWETQYF
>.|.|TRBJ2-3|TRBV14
TGTGCCAGCAGCCAAATCCGGGACACAGATACGCAGTATTTT
CASSQIRDTDTQYF
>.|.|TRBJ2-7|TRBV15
TGTGCCACCAGCAGAGAGAGCGGATCCTACGAGCAGTACTTC
CATSRESGSYEQYF
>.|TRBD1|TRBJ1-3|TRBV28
TGTGCCAGCAGTCAACAGGGGTGGGGAAACACCATATATTTT
CASSQQGWGNTIYF
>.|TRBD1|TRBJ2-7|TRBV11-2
TGTGCCAGCAGCTTAGCCCCACAGGGGTCGTCCTACGAGCAGTACTTC
CASSLAPQGSSYEQYF
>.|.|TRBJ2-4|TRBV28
TGTGCCAGCAGTTTGGTCAGCGGAGCCATACTAGCCAAAAACATTCAGTACTTC
CASSLVSGAILAKNIQYF